The subject of this entry is one T cell receptor (beta chain). No antigen is known for it. This entry comes from a study of T cell responses to AZD1222 COVID-19 vaccine. Broader study findings: The reported proportion of spike-specific TCRs targeting unmutated variant regions was nearly half. Repertoire sampling was restricted to post-peak T cell response timepoints. White British donors predominated, females outnumbered males, and clonal diversity was possibly underestimated. Recipients of two AZD1222 doses showed rising Spike-specific TCR breadth and depth.

Method: immunoSEQ multiplex PCR; TCRdb's copy keeps in-frame clones and lacks some. Seen here are tens of thousands of clones, around 90% observed once, and the top ten hold approximately 6.3%. The input for sequencing was peripheral blood, taken 28 days after the second dose of the MenACWY control vaccine. This TCR was sampled from an adult who received the MenACWY meningococcal vaccine as a control.

CDR3 nucleotide sequence: TGTGCCAGCAGTTGGCGGGGAGGAGATCAGCCCCAGCATTTT. It specifies CASSWRGGDQPQHF. This chain links TRBV27 with TRBJ1-5; D gene unclear. The germline CDR1 and CDR2 sequences are MNHEY and SMNVEV (reference sequence). This CDR3 is 14 amino acids long. Trimming cost V 4 bases and J 5 bases, with 12 bases left between them.